Shown below are 27 T cell receptor beta chains from a single sample sequenced in a study of regulatory T cells in long-lasting Graves disease. Both iRepertoire HTBI primers and Arm-PCR of CDR3 regions were used to build the TCR beta libraries. TCRdb called the multiplex PCR reads again in MiXCR, with one record for every CDR3 protein. The sample yields fewer than 400,000 distinct CDR3 sequences, less than 25% seen once. Time point noted: persistent/refractory GD, antithyroid drugs over 5 years with positive TRAb. From RNA extracted from PBMCs, the TCR library was made. The sequencing here drew on peripheral blood mononuclear cells (PBMCs), taken when the disease was refractory, from a patient treated with antithyroid drugs. These receptors all come from a female donor with Graves disease.

There are a few counts of this clonotype. V is TRBV5-5 and J is TRBJ1-4; tentative D call: TRBD1 (5 bases). The CDR3 sequence is 15 residues long. CDR1 is SGHKS, CDR2 YYEKEE, per germline (reference sequence). V lost 4 bases and J 5 bases, leaving 15 bases between the germline ends. CDR3 amino acids: CASSADLWGNEKLFF. The CDR3 DNA follows: TGTGCCAGCAGCGCGGACCTTTGGGGGAATGAAAAACTGTTTTTT.

The chain employs TRBV4-3 and TRBJ1-1, with TRBD1 matching over 8 bases. Germline trimming cut 4 bases from V and 5 bases from J; bases unmatched to any gene: 18. The CDR3 sequence is 18 residues long. Germline CDR1 and CDR2: LGHNA and YSLEER. CDR3 in amino acids: CASSLEVMAGGGGTEAFF. CDR3 DNA: TGCGCCAGCAGCCTAGAGGTGATGGCAGGGGGCGGTGGTACTGAAGCTTTCTTT.

Ten or more counts support this clonotype. This chain joins TRBV12-3 or TRBV12-4 and TRBJ1-5; D is undetermined. The CDR3 length is 15 residues. V shed 4 bases and J shed 7 bases, with 17 bases lying between them. The CDR3 DNA reads as TGTGCCAGCAGTTCCCCCGCCGGGGTAGGGCAGCCCCAGCATTTT. This codes for CASSSPAGVGQPQHF.

There are many counts of this clonotype. The chain has TRBV7-2 and TRBJ2-7, with TRBD2 matching over 7 bases. CDR1 is SGHTA, CDR2 FQGNSA, per germline. The CDR3 is made up of 15 amino acids. Germline trimming cut 2 bases from V and 6 bases from J; bases unmatched to any gene: 10. This CDR3 reads CASSLLGGGKGEQYF. The CDR3 nucleotides are TGTGCCAGCAGCTTACTGGGGGGAGGGAAAGGCGAGCAGTACTTC.

This clonotype showed up just once. The chain recombines TRBV11-2 with TRBJ2-3; the match to TRBD2 covers 7 bases. The CDR3 length is 13 residues. With V trimmed by 1 base and J by 6 bases, 1 base remained unmatched. Germline V gene sequence: CDR1 SGHAT, CDR2 FQNNGV. CDR3 protein: CASSLVTSDTQYF. For the CDR3, the DNA is TGTGCCAGCAGCTTAGTGACTAGCGATACGCAGTATTTT.

Ten or more counts support this clonotype. V gene TRBV12-3 or TRBV12-4 combines with J gene TRBJ2-4; no firm D call. V gave up 10 bases and J gave up 0 bases, with 22 bases separating them. The CDR3 has 17 residues. CDR3 protein: CATNPASPELAKNIQYF. CDR3 in DNA: TGTGCCACCAACCCGGCGAGCCCGGAGCTAGCCAAAAACATTCAGTACTTC.

The genes are TRBV29-1 and TRBJ2-7, with D perhaps matching TRBD2 (6 bases). The V gene's germline CDR1 is SQVTM and CDR2 ANQGSEA. The CDR3 is made up of 13 amino acids. Deletions cut 4 bases from V and 0 bases from J, with 10 bases between. The CDR3 is CSVGWGDSYEQYF. The CDR3 DNA reads as TGCAGCGTTGGGTGGGGGGACTCCTACGAGCAGTACTTC.

This clonotype showed up many times. The rearrangement uses TRBV7-2 and TRBJ1-1; 8 bases are a match to TRBD1. The CDR3 runs to 15 residues. Germline V CDR1 and CDR2: SGHTA, FQGNSA. V shed 5 bases, J shed 0 bases, and the junction held 5 bases outside the gene matches. The DNA for the CDR3 is TGTGCCAGCAGCCGACAGGGGAGCATGAACACTGAAGCTTTCTTT. This encodes CASSRQGSMNTEAFF.

A note on this clonotype: One base away lies a much larger clone, so this may be a sequencing read error. The CDR3 ends on some other residue instead of the conserved phenylalanine or tryptophan, so this is likely a read error. The chain has TRBV6-1 and TRBJ1-2; no firm D call. Per germline, CDR1 MNHNS and CDR2 SASEGT. This CDR3 has 15 residues. V lost 5 bases, J lost 2 bases, and 15 bases lay in between. The CDR3 region is CASSLDRNGNYGYTL. The CDR3 nucleotides are TGTGCCAGCAGTCTAGACCGAAACGGGAACTATGGCTACACCCTC.

This clonotype was observed many times. This chain uses TRBV7-6 with TRBJ1-1; no definite D call. Per the germline V gene, CDR1 is SGHVS and CDR2 is FNYEAQ. The V gene lost 2 bases and the J gene lost 3 bases, with 10 bases spanning the gap. The CDR3 sequence is 14 residues long. CDR3 sequence (DNA): TGTGCCAGCAGCTTAACTAAGGATCACACTGAAGCTTTCTTT. As protein: CASSLTKDHTEAFF.

Concerning this clonotype itself: A read error may explain this, as a much larger clone is one base away. The V and J genes are TRBV7-2 and TRBJ2-3; 10 nucleotides agree with TRBD2. The germline gives CDR1 SGHTA, CDR2 FQGNSA. V dropped 5 bases and J dropped 1; count of bases not matched to a gene: 3. This CDR3 comprises 15 residues. CDR3 protein: CASSRGLAGTDTQYF. The DNA for the CDR3 is TGTGCCAGCAGCCGCGGACTAGCGGGCACAGATACGCAGTATTTT.

This clonotype was picked up many times. The chain employs TRBV28 and TRBJ1-1; D is uncertain. CDR1 MDHEN and CDR2 SYDVKM come from the germline V gene. V lost 3 bases and J 1 base, leaving 9 bases between the germline ends. This CDR3 has 14 amino acids. CDR3 region: CASSLHRQNTEAFF. CDR3 coding DNA: TGTGCCAGCAGTTTGCACCGACAGAACACTGAAGCTTTCTTT.

V usage is TRBV6-5 and J usage is TRBJ2-1; D unresolved. This CDR3 has 18 amino acids. Germline V lookup: CDR1 MNHEY, CDR2 SVGAGI. Trimming took 0 bases from V and 6 from J, leaving 21 bases between them. The CDR3 DNA is TGTGCCAGCAGTTACTCGATTAGGTGGCAGAAACCCCTCAATGAGCAGTTCTTC. Translating gives CASSYSIRWQKPLNEQFF.

Only a few counts were recorded for this clonotype. The chain joins TRBV7-2 to TRBJ1-1; D is undetermined. Germline V CDR1 and CDR2: SGHTA, FQGNSA. Trimming cost V 4 bases and J 11 bases, with 14 bases left between them. The CDR3 extends over 12 amino acids. The CDR3 loop reads CASSSGGMGAFF. In DNA form, the CDR3 reads TGTGCCAGCAGCTCCGGAGGAATGGGGGCTTTCTTT.

This rearrangement joins TRBV7-9 to TRBJ1-2, with a weak D call TRBD1 (5 bases). The CDR3 is made up of 14 amino acids. Germline CDR1 reads SEHNR; CDR2 reads FQNEAQ (reference sequence). Trimming took 5 bases from V and 5 from J, leaving 15 bases between them. CDR3 nucleotides: TGTGCCAGCAGCGACGCGGGGGGAGGGTATGGCTACACCTTC. Amino acids: CASSDAGGGYGYTF. Filled out from reference TRBV7-9 and TRBJ1-2, the complete variable domain reads DTGVSQNPRHKITKRGQNVTFRCDPISEHNRLYWYRQTLGQGPEFLTYFQNEAQLEKSRLLSDRFSAERPKGSFSTLEIQRTEQGDSAMYLCASSDAGGGYGYTFGSGTRLTVV.

The chain links TRBV12-3 or TRBV12-4 to TRBJ2-1; 13 bases line up with TRBD2. The CDR3 extends over 15 amino acids. V gave up 6 bases and J gave up 5 bases; unmatched junction bases: 4. The CDR3 sequence: CASSQGLAGDNEQFF. The CDR3 DNA is TGTGCCAGCAGCCAAGGACTAGCGGGAGACAATGAGCAGTTCTTC.

Turning to this clonotype: At one boundary the junction diverges from the germline segment, which might be a read error. The chain recombines TRBV7-2 with TRBJ2-6; possible D gene TRBD1, 6 bases. Germline assignment: CDR1 SGHTA and CDR2 FQGNSA. The CDR3 runs to 17 residues. The CDR3 loop is CASRAPGHFSGANALTF. CDR3 in DNA: TGTGCCAGCAGGGCTCCGGGACACTTCTCTGGGGCCAACGCCCTGACTTTC. The variable domain in full, with the rest retrieved from reference TRBV7-2 and TRBJ2-6, is GAGVSQSPSNKVTEKGKDVELRCDPISGHTALYWYRQSLGQGLEFLIYFQGNSAPDKSGLPSDRFSAERTGGSVSTLTIQRTQQEDSAVYLCASRAPGHFSGANALTFGAGSRLTVL.

The chain is built from TRBV11-2 and TRBJ2-1, with TRBD2 as a possible D gene (6 bases). CDR3 length equals 15 residues. Germline CDR1 is SGHAT and CDR2 is FQNNGV. V was cut by 5 bases and J by 6 bases, with 17 bases left in between. The CDR3: CASSLGGTYLNEQFF. CDR3 DNA sequence: TGTGCCAGCAGCCTAGGCGGGACCTATCTCAATGAGCAGTTCTTC.

The chain recombines TRBV7-9 with TRBJ2-7, with D possibly matching TRBD2 (5 bases). V shed 4 bases and J shed 4 bases, with 14 bases lying between them. Per germline, CDR1 SEHNR and CDR2 FQNEAQ (reference sequence). The CDR3 sequence is 14 residues long. In DNA form, the CDR3 reads TGTGCCAGCAGCTCCGGGGAAAGGGCATACGAGCAGTACTTC. As protein: CASSSGERAYEQYF. Full variable domain (missing parts from reference TRBV7-9 and TRBJ2-7): DTGVSQNPRHKITKRGQNVTFRCDPISEHNRLYWYRQTLGQGPEFLTYFQNEAQLEKSRLLSDRFSAERPKGSFSTLEIQRTEQGDSAMYLCASSSGERAYEQYFGPGTRLTVT.

This clonotype showed up many times. The chain couples TRBV11-2 to TRBJ1-4; TRBD1 matches 7 bases. Germline CDR1 reads SGHAT; CDR2 reads FQNNGV. The CDR3 consists of 18 residues. The J segment lost 1 base and the V segment lost 0 bases, leaving 8 bases of the junction unmatched. For the CDR3, the DNA is TGTGCCAGCAGCTTAGAATTCGGAGGGGGCGAAACTAATGAAAAACTGTTTTTT. It is translated as CASSLEFGGGETNEKLFF.

In its sample, this clonotype was seen a few times. Given the absence of the conserved phenylalanine or tryptophan at the CDR3 end, a read error is likely. The chain recombines TRBV7-2 with TRBJ2-5, with TRBD2 identical over 9 bases. Germline CDR1 is SGHTA and CDR2 is FQGNSA. CDR3 length: 16 residues. With V trimmed by 1 base and J by 4 bases, 7 bases remained unmatched. CDR3 region: CASSLGSGSIRETQYV. The CDR3 DNA reads as TGTGCCAGCAGCTTAGGTAGCGGGAGTATAAGAGAGACCCAGTACGTC.

This clonotype was counted only a few times. The chain uses TRBV7-2 and TRBJ2-2; D is perhaps TRBD1 (5 bases). V lost 2 bases and J lost 4, with 8 bases in between. The CDR3 length is 14 residues. Germline CDR1 SGHTA, CDR2 FQGNSA. CDR3 in DNA: TGTGCCAGCAGCTTACTTAGGGGCACCGGGGAGCTGTTTTTT. Protein: CASSLLRGTGELFF.

V usage is TRBV28 and J usage is TRBJ2-5; D might be TRBD1 or TRBD2, each matching 12 bases. Germline assignment: CDR1 MDHEN and CDR2 SYDVKM. V lost 6 bases and J 5 bases, leaving 34 bases between the germline ends. The CDR3 totals 20 residues. The CDR3 region is CASSYPGQGASSGRAETQYF. The CDR3 DNA follows: TGTGCCAGCAGCTATCCGGGACAGGGGGCTTCTAGCGGGAGGGCCGAGACCCAGTACTTC.

This clonotype was seen at least ten times. The CDR3, as DNA: TGTGCCAGCAGTCTGCGGGCAAAACTGTTTTTT. Residues: CASSLRAKLFF. The V call is TRBV2, the J call TRBJ1-4; D call uncertain. The CDR3 extends over 11 amino acids. The germline V and J ends were trimmed by 5 bases and 10 bases, with 8 bases remaining between them. CDR1 and CDR2 (germline): SNHLY, FYNNEI.

The gene calls are TRBV5-1 and TRBJ2-7, with D unresolved. The length of the CDR3 is 14 residues. The germline V and J ends were trimmed by 3 bases and 3 bases, with 13 bases remaining between them. The germline V gene has CDR1 SGHRS and CDR2 YFSETQ. CDR3 protein: CASSSDSIIYEQYF. CDR3 DNA: TGCGCCAGCAGCTCCGACTCGATAATCTACGAGCAGTACTTC.

The V gene is TRBV14, the J gene TRBJ2-7, with 12 bases lining up with TRBD2. The CDR3 is made up of 15 amino acids. The germline V gene has CDR1 SGHDN and CDR2 FVKESK. V lost 4 bases and J lost 3; bases outside the gene matches: 4. The CDR3 region has the DNA TGTGCCAGCAGCCGCGGACTAGCGGGGATCTACGAGCAGTACTTC. It yields the protein CASSRGLAGIYEQYF.

The sample holds one count of this clonotype. V usage is TRBV20-1 and J usage is TRBJ1-5; no reliable D call. V was clipped by 6 bases and J by 2 bases, with 8 bases between them. The CDR3 is 12 amino acids. Germline CDR1 is DFQATT and CDR2 is SNEGSKA (reference sequence). This CDR3 is CSAQSGNQPQHF. CDR3 sequence (DNA): TGCAGTGCCCAAAGCGGCAATCAGCCCCAGCATTTT.